These 15 T cell receptor beta chains came from one sample sequenced in a study of blood T cell repertoires in COVID-19. Sequencing used immunoSEQ multiplex PCR; TCRdb keeps in-frame clones, though not all of them. In the table there are approximately 90,000 clones, 86% of which are singletons. Sequencing was performed on peripheral blood. The source of these receptors is a woman aged 80 or over with acute or convalescent COVID-19.

The gene calls are TRBV7-9 and TRBJ1-6; perhaps TRBD1 as D (5 bases). The CDR3 loop spans 16 amino acids. Germline V gives CDR1 SEHNR, CDR2 FQNEAQ (reference sequence). Between the trimmed V and J ends, which lost 4 bases and 7 bases, there was a span of 17 bases. CDR3 region: CASSSLGGVGNSPLHF. CDR3 DNA: TGTGCCAGCAGCTCGCTCGGGGGAGTGGGAAATTCACCCCTCCACTTT. The whole variable domain, filled in from reference TRBV7-9 and TRBJ1-6, reads DTGVSQNPRHKITKRGQNVTFRCDPISEHNRLYWYRQTLGQGPEFLTYFQNEAQLEKSRLLSDRFSAERPKGSFSTLEIQRTEQGDSAMYLCASSSLGGVGNSPLHFGNGTRLTVT.

This clone was seen only once. V gene TRBV3-1 (or the pseudogene TRBV3-2) combines with J gene TRBJ2-5, with 13 positions matching TRBD2. CDR1 and CDR2 (germline): LGHDT, YNNKEL (reference sequence). Trimming cost V 0 bases and J 3 bases; bases outside gene matches: 1. The CDR3 has 16 amino acids. The CDR3 DNA is TGTGCCAGCAGCCAAGAACTAGCGGGGGGGAAAGAGACCCAGTACTTC. It specifies CASSQELAGGKETQYF.

The CDR3 loop is CASSLGDSVYGYTF. In DNA form, the CDR3 reads TGCGCCAGCAGCTTGGGGGACAGTGTCTATGGCTACACCTTC. The chain couples TRBV5-1 to TRBJ1-2; 7 bases are a match to TRBD1. This CDR3 comprises 14 residues. J was trimmed by 4 bases and V by 0 bases; bases with no gene match: 3. Germline CDR1 reads SGHRS; CDR2 reads YFSETQ.

V is TRBV28 and J is TRBJ2-4; 12 nucleotides agree with TRBD2. The CDR3 length is 17 residues. Looked up from germline, CDR1 is MDHEN and CDR2 is SYDVKM. V dropped 4 bases and J dropped 2; count of bases not matched to a gene: 6. This chain's CDR3 is CASSSTTSGRPKNIQYF. CDR3 nucleotide sequence: TGTGCCAGCAGTTCTACTACTAGCGGGAGGCCCAAAAACATTCAGTACTTC.

The sample holds one count of this clone. J is TRBJ2-2 and V is TRBV6-5; D gene uncertain. The germline gives CDR1 MNHEY, CDR2 SVGAGI. This CDR3 is 15 amino acids long. The V and J ends lost 2 bases and 2 bases respectively, with 9 bases between them. CDR3 residues: CASSYEPRNTGELFF. Written as DNA, the CDR3 is TGTGCCAGCAGTTACGAGCCGCGTAACACCGGGGAGCTGTTTTTT.

The rearrangement joins TRBV6-5 to TRBJ1-4, with TRBD1 matching 7 bases. The germline V gene encodes CDR1 MNHEY and CDR2 SVGAGI. Germline trimming cut 6 bases from V and 7 bases from J; bases unmatched to any gene: 8. The length of the CDR3 is 14 residues. The CDR3 loop is CASRPDRLGEKLFF. The CDR3 DNA is TGTGCCAGCAGACCGGACAGGCTAGGTGAAAAACTGTTTTTT.

This clone occurred a few times. The chain is built from TRBV7-9 and TRBJ2-7, with D possibly being TRBD1 (6 bases). Between the trimmed V and J ends, which lost 5 bases and 1 base, there was a span of 12 bases. The CDR3 has 14 residues. The germline V gene encodes CDR1 SEHNR and CDR2 FQNEAQ (reference sequence). CDR3 in DNA: TGTGCCAGCAGCCACAGGACAGAATCCTACGAGCAGTACTTC. As protein: CASSHRTESYEQYF.

J is TRBJ1-2 and V is TRBV4-1; D perhaps matches TRBD1 (5 bases). Germline CDR1 and CDR2: MGHRA and YSYEKL. This CDR3 comprises 15 residues. The germline V and J ends were trimmed by 3 bases and 4 bases, with 15 bases remaining between them. The CDR3 reads CASSQASGTAYGYTF. The DNA of the CDR3 is TGCGCCAGCAGCCAGGCGAGCGGGACGGCCTATGGCTACACCTTC.

The V call is TRBV19, the J call TRBJ1-5; the D gene is possibly TRBD1 (6 bases). The length of the CDR3 is 17 residues. Germline V gene lookup returns CDR1 LNHDA and CDR2 SQIVND (reference sequence). Deletions cut 2 bases from V and 0 bases from J, with 14 bases between. The DNA of the CDR3 is TGTGCCAGTAGTATACCCCAGGGGCTTTATAGCAATCAGCCCCAGCATTTT. Its protein is CASSIPQGLYSNQPQHF.

This clone was counted only a few times. The J gene is TRBJ1-2, the V gene TRBV19; 8 positions agree with TRBD1. The CDR3 consists of 14 residues. Germline V gene sequence: CDR1 LNHDA, CDR2 SQIVND (reference sequence). Trimming at V came to 4 bases and at J to 4 bases, leaving 5 bases not matched to a gene. The CDR3 region is CASSTGGRIYGYTF. CDR3 DNA: TGTGCCAGTAGTACAGGGGGCCGTATCTATGGCTACACCTTC.

This chain uses TRBV9 with TRBJ1-6, with 7 bases matching TRBD1. Trimming removed 4 bases from V and 4 bases from J; junction bases left unmatched: 2. Per germline, CDR1 SGDLS and CDR2 YYNGEE. This CDR3 has 14 amino acids. CDR3 protein: CASSQTGYNSPLHF. The CDR3 nucleotides are TGTGCCAGCAGCCAGACAGGGTATAATTCACCCCTCCACTTT.

This chain connects TRBV23-1 to TRBJ1-2; 7 bases fit TRBD1. TRBV23-1 is identified as an open reading frame with a role that is uncertain. Unmatched junction bases numbered 5, after V lost 0 bases and J lost 4 bases. This CDR3 contains 15 residues. In DNA, the CDR3 is TGCGCCAGCAGTCAATCGATTTGGACAGGCTATGGCTACACCTTC. This translates into CASSQSIWTGYGYTF.

The chain recombines TRBV21-1 with TRBJ2-7; TRBD1, the table's D call, was not compared with the DNA. TRBV21-1 is classified as a pseudogene. CDR3 length: 13 amino acids. Here the CDR3 DNA reads TGTGCCAGCAGCAAATATGACAGGTACGAGCAGTACTTC. It translates to CASSKYDRYEQYF.

The chain couples TRBV13 to TRBJ1-5, with 9 bases aligning to TRBD1. The CDR3 totals 16 residues. V lost 5 bases, J lost 4 bases, and 9 bases stayed unmatched. Germline-derived CDR1 and CDR2 are PRHDT and FYEKMQ (reference sequence). Written as DNA, the CDR3 is TGTGCCAGCAGCGATAGTAGACAGGGGGGAAATCAGCCCCAGCATTTT. Translation gives CASSDSRQGGNQPQHF.

V usage is TRBV10-3 and J usage is TRBJ2-3; 9 bases are shared with TRBD2. Trimming took 4 bases from V and 3 from J; bases not matched to a gene: 5. CDR3 length: 15 amino acids. In germline, CDR1 is ENHRY, CDR2 SYGVKD. CDR3 residues: CAISAWTSDTDTQYF. CDR3 DNA sequence: TGTGCCATCAGTGCTTGGACTAGCGATACAGATACGCAGTATTTT.